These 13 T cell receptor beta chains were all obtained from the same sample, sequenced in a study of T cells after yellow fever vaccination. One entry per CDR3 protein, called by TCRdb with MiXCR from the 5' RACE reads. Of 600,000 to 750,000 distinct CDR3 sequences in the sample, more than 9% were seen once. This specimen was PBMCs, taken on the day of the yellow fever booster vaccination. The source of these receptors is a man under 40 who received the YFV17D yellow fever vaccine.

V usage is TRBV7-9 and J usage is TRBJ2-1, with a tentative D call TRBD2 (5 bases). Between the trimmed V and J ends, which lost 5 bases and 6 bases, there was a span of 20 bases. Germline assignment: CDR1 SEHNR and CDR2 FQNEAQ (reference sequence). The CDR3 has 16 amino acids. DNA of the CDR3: TGTGCCAGCAGCCCAGTACGTGGGAGCTACGGCAATGAGCAGTTCTTC. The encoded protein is CASSPVRGSYGNEQFF.

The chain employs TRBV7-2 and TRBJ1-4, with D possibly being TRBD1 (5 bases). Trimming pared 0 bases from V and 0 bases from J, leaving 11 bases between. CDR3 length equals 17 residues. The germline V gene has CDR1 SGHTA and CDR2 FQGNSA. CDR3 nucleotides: TGTGCCAGCAGCTTAGCTCGGGACGGAGCAACTAATGAAAAACTGTTTTTT. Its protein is CASSLARDGATNEKLFF.

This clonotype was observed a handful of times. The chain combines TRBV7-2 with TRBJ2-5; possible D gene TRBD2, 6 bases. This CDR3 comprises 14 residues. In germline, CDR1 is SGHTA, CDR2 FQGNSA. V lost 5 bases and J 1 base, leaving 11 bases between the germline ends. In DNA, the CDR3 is TGTGCCAGCAGCGCGGGACTTCTCCAAGAGACCCAGTACTTC. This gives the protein CASSAGLLQETQYF.

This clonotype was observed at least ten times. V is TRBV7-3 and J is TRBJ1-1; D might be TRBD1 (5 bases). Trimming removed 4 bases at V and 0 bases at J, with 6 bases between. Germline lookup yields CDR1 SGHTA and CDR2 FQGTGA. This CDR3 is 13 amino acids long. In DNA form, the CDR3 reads TGTGCCAGCAGCTCGACAGTGAACACTGAAGCTTTCTTT. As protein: CASSSTVNTEAFF.

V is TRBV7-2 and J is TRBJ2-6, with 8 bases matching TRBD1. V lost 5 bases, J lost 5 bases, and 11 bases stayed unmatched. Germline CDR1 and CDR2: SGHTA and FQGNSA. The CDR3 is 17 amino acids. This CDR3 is CASSLRQGSTRANVLTF. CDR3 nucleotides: TGTGCCAGCAGCCTCAGACAGGGGTCCACGCGGGCCAACGTCCTGACTTTC.

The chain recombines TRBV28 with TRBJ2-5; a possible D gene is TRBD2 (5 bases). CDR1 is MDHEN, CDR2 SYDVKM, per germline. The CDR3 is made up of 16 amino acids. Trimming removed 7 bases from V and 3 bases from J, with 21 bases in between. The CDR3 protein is CASNRIRDHKEETQYF. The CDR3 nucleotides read TGTGCCAGCAACAGAATCCGGGATCACAAGGAAGAGACCCAGTACTTC.

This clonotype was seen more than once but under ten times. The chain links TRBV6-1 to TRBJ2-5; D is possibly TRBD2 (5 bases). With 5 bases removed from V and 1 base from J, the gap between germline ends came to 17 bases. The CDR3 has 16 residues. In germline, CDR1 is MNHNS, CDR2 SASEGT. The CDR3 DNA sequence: TGTGCCAGCAGTCTTTTCGGGAACGTTTTCCAAGAGACCCAGTACTTC. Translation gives CASSLFGNVFQETQYF.

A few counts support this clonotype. CDR3 DNA: TGTGCCAGCAGTGAAGCGGCTTACGAGCAGTACTTC. This translates into CASSEAAYEQYF. The chain uses TRBV6-1 and TRBJ2-7; D remains unclear. The CDR3 totals 12 residues. The V and J ends lost 0 bases and 4 bases respectively, with 4 bases between them. CDR1 is MNHNS and CDR2 is SASEGT in the germline V gene.

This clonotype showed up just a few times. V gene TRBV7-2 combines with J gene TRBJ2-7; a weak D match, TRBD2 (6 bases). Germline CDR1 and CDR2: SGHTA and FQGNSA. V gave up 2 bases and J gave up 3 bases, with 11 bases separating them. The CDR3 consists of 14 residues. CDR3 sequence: CASSLNGRDYEQYF. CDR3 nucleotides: TGTGCCAGCAGCTTAAACGGGCGGGACTACGAGCAGTACTTC.

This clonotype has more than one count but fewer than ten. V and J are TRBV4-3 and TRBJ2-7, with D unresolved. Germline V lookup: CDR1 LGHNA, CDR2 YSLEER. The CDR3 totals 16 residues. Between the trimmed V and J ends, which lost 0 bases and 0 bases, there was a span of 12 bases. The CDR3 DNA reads TGCGCCAGCAGCCAAGATTTTCCGGAACCCTCCTACGAGCAGTACTTC. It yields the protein CASSQDFPEPSYEQYF.

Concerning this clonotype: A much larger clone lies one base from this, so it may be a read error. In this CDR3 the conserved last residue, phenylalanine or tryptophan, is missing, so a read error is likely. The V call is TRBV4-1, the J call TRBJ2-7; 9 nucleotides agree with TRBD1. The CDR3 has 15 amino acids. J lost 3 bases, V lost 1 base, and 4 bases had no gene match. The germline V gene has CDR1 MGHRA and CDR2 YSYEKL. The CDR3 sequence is CASSQGLTGGYEQYL. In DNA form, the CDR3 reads TGCGCCAGCAGCCAAGGCTTGACAGGGGGCTACGAGCAGTACCTC.

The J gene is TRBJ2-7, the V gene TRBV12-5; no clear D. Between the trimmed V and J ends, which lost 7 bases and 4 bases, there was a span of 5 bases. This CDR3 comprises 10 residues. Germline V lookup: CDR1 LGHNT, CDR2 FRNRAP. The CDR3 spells CASEGYEQYF. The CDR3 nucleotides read TGTGCTAGTGAAGGGTACGAGCAGTACTTC.

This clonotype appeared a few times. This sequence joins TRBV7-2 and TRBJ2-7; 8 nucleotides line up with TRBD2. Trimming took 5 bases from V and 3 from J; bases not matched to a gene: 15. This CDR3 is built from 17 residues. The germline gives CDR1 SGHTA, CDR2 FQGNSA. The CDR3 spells CASSALGGRYTGYEQYF. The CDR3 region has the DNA TGTGCCAGCAGCGCCCTAGGCGGGAGGTACACGGGCTACGAGCAGTACTTC. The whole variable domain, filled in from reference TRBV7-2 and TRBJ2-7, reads GAGVSQSPSNKVTEKGKDVELRCDPISGHTALYWYRQSLGQGLEFLIYFQGNSAPDKSGLPSDRFSAERTGGSVSTLTIQRTQQEDSAVYLCASSALGGRYTGYEQYFGPGTRLTVT.